These 7 T cell receptor beta chains were all obtained from the same sample, sequenced in a study of T cells expressing NK-cell markers. Reprocessing the 5' RACE reads, TCRdb reports a single entry for every CDR3 protein and omits DNA. The repertoire table contains 500,000 to 700,000 distinct CDR3 sequences. The material sequenced was blood T cells: a sorted CD56 or NKG2C T cell subset, CD4+ or CD8+ T cells, or bulk PBMC T cells (not recorded which). The origin of the receptors is a man in his late teens or twenties in good health.

This chain uses TRBV11-3 with TRBJ2-7; without DNA, the TCRdb call of TRBD1 cannot be checked. This CDR3 is 15 amino acids long. Germline V CDR1 and CDR2: SGHNT, YENEEA. The CDR3 protein is CASSLRGGISYEQYF.

The chain couples TRBV20-1 to TRBJ1-2. Germline V gene sequence: CDR1 DFQATT, CDR2 SNEGSKA (reference sequence). This CDR3 spans 13 amino acids. The CDR3 region is CSARGSSNYGYTF.

The CDR3 protein is CASRNKQENTEAFF. This rearrangement joins TRBV12-3 or TRBV12-4 to TRBJ1-1; TCRdb's D call, TRBD1, is unchecked because there is no DNA. The CDR3 has 14 amino acids.

CDR3: CASSQLAGVYTDTQYF. The V gene is TRBV7-2, the J gene TRBJ2-3; TCRdb designates TRBD2, a call that cannot be tested without DNA. There are 16 residues in the CDR3. Germline CDR1 is SGHTA and CDR2 is FQGNSA.

This chain joins TRBV3-1 and TRBJ2-2; with no DNA, the TCRdb D assignment of TRBD2 cannot be verified. CDR3 length equals 16 residues. Germline V gene sequence: CDR1 LGHDT, CDR2 YNNKEL (reference sequence). CDR3 residues: CASSQVSSGRAGELFF. Supplemented by reference TRBV3-1 and TRBJ2-2, the full variable domain reads DTAVSQTPKYLVTQMGNDKSIKCEQNLGHDTMYWYKQDSKKFLKIMFSYNNKELIINETVPNRFSPKSPDKAHLNLHINSLELGDSAVYFCASSQVSSGRAGELFFGEGSRLTVL.

The chain employs TRBV7-6 and TRBJ2-2; TCRdb's assignment of TRBD2 cannot be checked, as there is no DNA. Germline values: CDR1 SGHVS, CDR2 FNYEAQ. This CDR3 region has 17 residues. The CDR3 sequence is CASRGLAGGPSTGELFF.

The chain is built from TRBV5-1 and TRBJ2-3; TCRdb indicates TRBD1, and absent DNA this call remains unverified. Per the germline V gene, CDR1 is SGHRS and CDR2 is YFSETQ. This CDR3 has 17 amino acids. This chain's CDR3 is CASSRSRDGLRTDTQYF. The full variable domain, its missing parts supplied by reference TRBV5-1 and TRBJ2-3, is KAGVTQTPRYLIKTRGQQVTLSCSPISGHRSVSWYQQTPGQGLQFLFEYFSETQRNKGNFPGRFSGRQFSNSRSEMNVSTLELGDSALYLCASSRSRDGLRTDTQYFGPGTRLTVL.